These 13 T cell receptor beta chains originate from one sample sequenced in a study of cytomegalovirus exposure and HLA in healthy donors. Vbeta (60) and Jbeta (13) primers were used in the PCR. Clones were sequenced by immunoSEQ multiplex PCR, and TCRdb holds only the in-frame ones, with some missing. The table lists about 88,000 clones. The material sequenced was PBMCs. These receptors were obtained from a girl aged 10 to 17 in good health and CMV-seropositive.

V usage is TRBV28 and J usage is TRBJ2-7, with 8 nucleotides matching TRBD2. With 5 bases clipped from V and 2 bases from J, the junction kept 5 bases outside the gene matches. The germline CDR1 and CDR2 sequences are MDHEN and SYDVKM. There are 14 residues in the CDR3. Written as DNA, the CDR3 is TGTGCCAGCAGTGGGGGGCGGGGGGCCTACGAGCAGTACGTC. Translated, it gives CASSGGRGAYEQYV.

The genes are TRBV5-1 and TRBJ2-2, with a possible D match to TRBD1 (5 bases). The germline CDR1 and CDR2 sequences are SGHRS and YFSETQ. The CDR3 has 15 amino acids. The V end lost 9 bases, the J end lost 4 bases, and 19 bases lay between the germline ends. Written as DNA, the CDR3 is TGCGCCACCACGCCCCAGGGAATGCGCACCGGGGAGCTGTTTTTT. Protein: CATTPQGMRTGELFF.

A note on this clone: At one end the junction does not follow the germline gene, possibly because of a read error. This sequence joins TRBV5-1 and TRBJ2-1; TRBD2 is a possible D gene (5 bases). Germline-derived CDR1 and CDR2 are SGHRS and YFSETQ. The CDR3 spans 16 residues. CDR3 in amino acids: CASSSNPGSSDNEQFF. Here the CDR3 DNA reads TGCGCCAGCAGCTCAAACCCGGGGAGCTCCGACAATGAGCAGTTCTTC. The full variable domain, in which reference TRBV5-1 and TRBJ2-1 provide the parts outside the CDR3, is KAGVTQTPRYLIKTRGQQVTLSCSPISGHRSVSWYQQTPGQGLQFLFEYFSETQRNKGNFPGRFSGRQFSNSRSEMNVSTLELGDSALYLCASSSNPGSSDNEQFFGPGTRLTVL.

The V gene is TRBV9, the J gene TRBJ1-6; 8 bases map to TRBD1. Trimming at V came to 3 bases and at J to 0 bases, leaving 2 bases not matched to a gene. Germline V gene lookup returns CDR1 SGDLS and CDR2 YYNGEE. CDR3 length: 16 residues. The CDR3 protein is CASSDGTGSYNSPLHF. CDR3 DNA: TGTGCCAGCAGCGACGGGACAGGCTCCTATAATTCACCCCTCCACTTT.

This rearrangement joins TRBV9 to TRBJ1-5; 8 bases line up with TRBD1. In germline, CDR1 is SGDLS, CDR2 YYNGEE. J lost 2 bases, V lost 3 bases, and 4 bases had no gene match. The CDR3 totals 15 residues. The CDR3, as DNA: TGTGCCAGCAGCGCGACAGGGGAGGGCAATCAGCCCCAGCATTTT. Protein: CASSATGEGNQPQHF.

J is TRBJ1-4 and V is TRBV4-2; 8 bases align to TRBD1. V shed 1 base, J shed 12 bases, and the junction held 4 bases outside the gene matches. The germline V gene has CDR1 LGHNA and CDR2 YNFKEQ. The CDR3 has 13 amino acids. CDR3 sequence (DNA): TGTGCCAGCAGCCAAGGACAGGGGTTACAACTGTTTTTT. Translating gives CASSQGQGLQLFF.

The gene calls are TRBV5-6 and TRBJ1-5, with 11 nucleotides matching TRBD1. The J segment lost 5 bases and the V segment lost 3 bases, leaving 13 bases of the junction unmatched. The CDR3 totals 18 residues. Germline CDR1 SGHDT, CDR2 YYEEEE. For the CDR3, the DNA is TGTGCCAGCAGCTGGGGCCCCTCCGGGACAGGGGGGCATCAGCCCCAGCATTTT. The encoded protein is CASSWGPSGTGGHQPQHF.

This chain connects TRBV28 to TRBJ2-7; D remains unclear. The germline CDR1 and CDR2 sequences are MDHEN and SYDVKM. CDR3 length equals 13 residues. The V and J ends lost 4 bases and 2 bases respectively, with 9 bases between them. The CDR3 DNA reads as TGTGCCAGCAGTTCCACAGAAACCTACGAGCAGTACGTC. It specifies CASSSTETYEQYV.

In DNA form, the CDR3 reads TGCGCCAGCAGCCAAGATTTAAAGGGGAGGGACTTTGGCTACACCTTC. This gives the protein CASSQDLKGRDFGYTF. V is TRBV4-1 and J is TRBJ1-2; D possibly corresponds to TRBD1 (5 bases). Germline CDR1 reads MGHRA; CDR2 reads YSYEKL. CDR3 length equals 16 residues. Trimming removed 0 bases at V and 7 bases at J, with 18 bases between.

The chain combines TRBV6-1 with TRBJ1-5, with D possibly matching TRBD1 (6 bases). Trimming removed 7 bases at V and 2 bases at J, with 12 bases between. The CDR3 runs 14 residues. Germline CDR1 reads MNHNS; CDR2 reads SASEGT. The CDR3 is CASTSGAGNQPQHF. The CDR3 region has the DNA TGTGCCAGCACCTCAGGGGCGGGCAATCAGCCCCAGCATTTT.

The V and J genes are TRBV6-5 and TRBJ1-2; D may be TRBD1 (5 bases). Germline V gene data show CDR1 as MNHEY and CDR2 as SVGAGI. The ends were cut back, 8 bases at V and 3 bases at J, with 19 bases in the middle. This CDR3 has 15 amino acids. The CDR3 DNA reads TGTGCCAGCCGACCTGCGGGACGGCGGGACTATGGCTACACCTTC. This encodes CASRPAGRRDYGYTF.

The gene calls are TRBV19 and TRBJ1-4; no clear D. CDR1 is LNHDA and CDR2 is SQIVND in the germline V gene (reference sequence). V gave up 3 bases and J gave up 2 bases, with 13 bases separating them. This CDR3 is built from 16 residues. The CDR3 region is CASSIRIGLTNEKLFF. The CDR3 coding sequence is TGTGCCAGTAGTATTAGGATTGGGCTGACTAATGAAAAACTGTTTTTT.

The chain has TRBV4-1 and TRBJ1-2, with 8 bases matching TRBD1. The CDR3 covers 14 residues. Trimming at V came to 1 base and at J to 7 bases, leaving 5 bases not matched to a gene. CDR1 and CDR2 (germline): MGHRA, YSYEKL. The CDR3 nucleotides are TGCGCCAGCAGCCAAGTAGGACAGGGAAGTGGCTACACCTTC. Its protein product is CASSQVGQGSGYTF.